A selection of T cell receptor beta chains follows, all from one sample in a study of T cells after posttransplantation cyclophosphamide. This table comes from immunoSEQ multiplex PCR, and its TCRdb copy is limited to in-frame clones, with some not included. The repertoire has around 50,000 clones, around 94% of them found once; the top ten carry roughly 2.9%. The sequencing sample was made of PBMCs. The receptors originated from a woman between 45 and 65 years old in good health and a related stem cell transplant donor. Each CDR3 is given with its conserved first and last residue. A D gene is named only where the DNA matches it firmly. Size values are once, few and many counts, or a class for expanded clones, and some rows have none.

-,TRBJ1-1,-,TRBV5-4,CASTEQGNTEAFF,TGTGCCAGCACCGAGCAGGGAAACACTGAAGCTTTCTTT
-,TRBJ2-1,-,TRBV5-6,CASSLEGRAGSSYNEQFF,TGTGCCAGCAGCTTGGAGGGAAGGGCGGGAAGCTCCTACAATGAGCAGTTCTTC
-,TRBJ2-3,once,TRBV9,CASSVVGAETDTQYF,TGTGCCAGCAGCGTAGTGGGGGCTGAGACAGATACGCAGTATTTT
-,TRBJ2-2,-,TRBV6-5,CASILLAAGELFF,TGTGCCAGCATTTTATTAGCGGCCGGGGAGCTGTTTTTT
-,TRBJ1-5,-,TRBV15,CATSKVGDSNQPQHF,TGTGCCACCAGCAAGGTCGGGGATAGCAATCAGCCCCAGCATTTT
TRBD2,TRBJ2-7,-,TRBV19,CASSIGAGTSGIVYEQYF,TGTGCCAGTAGTATAGGGGCCGGGACTAGCGGGATAGTATACGAGCAGTACTTC
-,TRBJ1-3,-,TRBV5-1,CASSPGEGSGNTIYF,TGCGCCAGCAGCCCGGGCGAGGGCTCTGGAAACACCATATATTTT
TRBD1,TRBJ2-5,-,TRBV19,CASRDRGSTGVETQYF,TGTGCCAGCCGGGACAGGGGTTCCACCGGGGTGGAGACCCAGTACTTC
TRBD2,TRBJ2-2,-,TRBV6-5,CASTLAGSIGELFF,TGTGCCAGTACACTAGCGGGGTCGATCGGGGAGCTGTTTTTT
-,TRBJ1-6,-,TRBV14,CASSQDAGSPDSPLHF,TGTGCCAGCAGCCAAGATGCAGGCTCGCCAGATTCACCCCTCCACTTT
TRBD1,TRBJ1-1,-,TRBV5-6,CASSLGQGSTEAFF,TGTGCCAGCAGCCTGGGACAGGGGTCCACTGAAGCTTTCTTT
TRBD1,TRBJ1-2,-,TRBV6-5,CASSYLGQGHGYTF,TGTGCCAGCAGTTACCTTGGACAGGGTCATGGCTACACCTTC
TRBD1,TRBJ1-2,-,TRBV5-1,CASSTQGGGYTF,TGCGCCAGCAGCACCCAGGGGGGAGGCTACACCTTC
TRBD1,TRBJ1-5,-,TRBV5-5,CASSPTGQGQPQHF,TGTGCCAGCAGCCCGACAGGGCAGGGTCAGCCCCAGCATTTT
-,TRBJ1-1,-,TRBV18,CASSPVSEAFF,TGTGCCAGCTCACCTGTATCTGAAGCTTTCTTT
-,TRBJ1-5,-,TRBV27,CASSNVLNQPQHF,TGTGCCAGCAGCAATGTACTGAATCAGCCCCAGCATTTT
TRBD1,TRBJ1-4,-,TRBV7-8,CASSPTGERATNEKLFF,TGTGCCAGCAGCCCTACAGGGGAACGGGCAACTAATGAAAAACTGTTTTTT
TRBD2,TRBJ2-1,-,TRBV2,CASSETSGRAGSWQFF,TGTGCCAGCAGTGAGACTAGCGGGAGGGCCGGGTCTTGGCAGTTCTTC
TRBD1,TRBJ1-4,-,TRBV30,CAWSYGQGAFEKLFF,TGTGCCTGGAGTTACGGACAGGGGGCATTTGAAAAACTGTTTTTT
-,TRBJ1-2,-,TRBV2,CASSEARSRIGNGYTF,TGTGCCAGCAGTGAAGCGCGAAGCAGGATAGGTAATGGCTACACCTTC
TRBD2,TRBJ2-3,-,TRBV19,CASRSLAGPPITDTQYF,TGTGCCAGTAGATCGCTAGCGGGACCCCCTATCACAGATACGCAGTATTTT
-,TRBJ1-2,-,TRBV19,CASSEAGVGDGYTF,TGTGCCAGTAGTGAAGCGGGGGTAGGGGATGGCTACACCTTC
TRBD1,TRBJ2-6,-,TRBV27,CASSTLDRAGANVLTF,TGTGCCAGCAGTACCTTGGACAGGGCTGGGGCCAACGTCCTGACTTTC
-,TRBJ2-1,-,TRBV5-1,CASSPVAGPNNEQFF,TGCGCCAGCTCGCCCGTGGCAGGGCCCAACAATGAGCAGTTCTTC
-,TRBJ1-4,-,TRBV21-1,CASSKPRKDRGNEKLFF,TGTGCCAGCAGCAAACCCCGTAAGGACAGGGGGAATGAAAAACTGTTTTTT
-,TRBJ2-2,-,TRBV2,CASSGSGAATGELFF,TGTGCCAGCAGTGGATCAGGGGCGGCCACCGGGGAGCTGTTTTTT
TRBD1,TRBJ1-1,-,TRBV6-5,CASSYDLQGAAFF,TGTGCCAGCAGTTACGACCTACAGGGGGCGGCTTTCTTT
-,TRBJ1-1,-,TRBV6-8,CASSYSTGGLNTEAFF,TGTGCCAGCAGTTACTCAACGGGGGGCTTGAACACTGAAGCTTTCTTT
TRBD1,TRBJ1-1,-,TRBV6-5,CASSYFGQGNTEAFF,TGTGCCAGCAGTTACTTCGGACAGGGGAACACTGAAGCTTTCTTT
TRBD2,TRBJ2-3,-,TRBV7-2,CASSLAWRGSTDTQYF,TGTGCCAGCAGCTTAGCGTGGCGGGGGAGCACAGATACGCAGTATTTT
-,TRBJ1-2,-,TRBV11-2,CASRTPGTNYGYTF,TGTGCCAGCAGAACCCCCGGGACTAACTATGGCTACACCTTC
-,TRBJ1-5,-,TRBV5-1,CASSPVSGDQPQHF,TGCGCCAGCAGCCCTGTGTCAGGGGATCAGCCCCAGCATTTT
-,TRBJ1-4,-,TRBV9,CASSVATGGNEKLFF,TGTGCCAGCAGCGTAGCTACGGGAGGTAATGAAAAACTGTTTTTT
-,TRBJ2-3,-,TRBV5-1,CASSPGRTDTQYF,TGCGCCAGCAGTCCAGGAAGGACAGATACGCAGTATTTT
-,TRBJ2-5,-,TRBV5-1,CASSLLLASQETQYF,TGCGCCAGCAGCTTGTTGCTAGCGTCACAAGAGACCCAGTACTTC
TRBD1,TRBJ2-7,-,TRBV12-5,CASGLGPLGQGTVEQYF,TGTGCTAGTGGTTTGGGCCCCCTGGGACAGGGGACGGTCGAGCAGTACTTC
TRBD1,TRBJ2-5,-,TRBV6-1,CASSAGTGEETQYF,TGTGCCAGCAGTGCCGGGACAGGGGAAGAGACCCAGTACTTC